The 8 T cell receptor beta chains presented below share a single source sample, sequenced in a study of OX40 agonist ivuxolimab in advanced cancers. TCRdb's copy holds only in-frame clones and misses some; the assay was immunoSEQ multiplex PCR. Among some 70,000 clones listed, just over 90% were seen once. Source: CD4+ or CD8+ T cells sorted from blood, taken in a trial of the OX40 agonist ivuxolimab. These receptors originate from an adult with an advanced solid tumor such as melanoma, head and neck, liver or kidney cancer.

This clone showed up just once. This chain uses TRBV6-1 with TRBJ1-6, with 11 bases that match TRBD1. CDR1 and CDR2 (germline): MNHNS, SASEGT. V shed 5 bases and J 10 bases; nucleotides not matched to a gene: 7. The CDR3 spans 15 residues. As DNA, the CDR3 is TGTGCCAGCAGTTTGGGACAGGGGGTAGGGTCACCCCTCCACTTT. This translates into CASSLGQGVGSPLHF.

The chain has TRBV18 and TRBJ1-1; D gene unclear. The V gene's germline CDR1 is KGHSH and CDR2 LQKENI. This CDR3 contains 15 residues. Trimming left V 3 bases short and J 4 bases short, with 15 bases between. CDR3 coding DNA: TGTGCCAGCTCACCCGGATGGAGGGCCGTCACTGAAGCTTTCTTT. Encoded protein: CASSPGWRAVTEAFF.

About this clone itself: Additional DNA sequences in this sample encode the identical CDR3. The chain employs TRBV4-1 and TRBJ1-2; D is unclear. Germline CDR1 and CDR2: MGHRA and YSYEKL. CDR3 length equals 16 residues. V was cut by 3 bases and J by 2 bases, with 16 bases left in between. This CDR3 reads CASSHPGGRKNYGYTF. For the CDR3, the DNA is TGCGCCAGCAGCCACCCCGGTGGCAGGAAGAACTATGGCTACACCTTC.

This chain joins TRBV11-2 and TRBJ2-7; maybe TRBD2 (5 bases). The CDR3 extends over 15 amino acids. Looked up from germline, CDR1 is SGHAT and CDR2 is FQNNGV. V was cut by 5 bases and J by 6 bases, with 20 bases left in between. The CDR3 loop reads CASSRGWEQASEQYF. Written as DNA, the CDR3 is TGTGCCAGCAGCCGCGGATGGGAGCAAGCAAGCGAGCAGTACTTC.

The V gene is TRBV18, the J gene TRBJ2-7, with TRBD1 as a possible D gene (6 bases). The CDR3 is made up of 16 amino acids. CDR1 KGHSH and CDR2 LQKENI come from the germline V gene. V lost 5 bases and J 3 bases, leaving 20 bases between the germline ends. The CDR3 region is CASSAPSAGARYEQYF. The CDR3 DNA follows: TGTGCCAGCTCAGCCCCCAGTGCAGGGGCCCGCTACGAGCAGTACTTC.

This clone showed up just once. CDR3 DNA: TGTGCCAGCAGCCAAGTGAGTTTGCGAACAAACACCGGGGAGCTGTTTTTT. The encoded protein is CASSQVSLRTNTGELFF. V usage is TRBV4-2 and J usage is TRBJ2-2; D ambiguous. Germline values: CDR1 LGHNA, CDR2 YNFKEQ. The CDR3 is 17 amino acids. With 1 base removed from V and 2 bases from J, the gap between germline ends came to 14 bases.

The chain couples TRBV5-3 to TRBJ1-4; D remains unclear. TRBV5-3 is treated as an ORF (open reading frame) with a function not yet certain. V lost 0 bases and J lost 0, with 18 bases in between. This CDR3 is 19 amino acids long. The CDR3 spells CARSLDGVSGSPTNEKLFF. In DNA, the CDR3 is TGTGCCAGAAGCTTGGATGGGGTGTCCGGGAGCCCAACTAATGAAAAACTGTTTTTT.

The V and J genes are TRBV6-5 and TRBJ2-7; D is uncertain. There are 12 residues in the CDR3. Germline lookup yields CDR1 MNHEY and CDR2 SVGAGI. V lost 5 bases and J lost 2, with 7 bases in between. CDR3 in DNA: TGTGCCAGCAGTACCAGGACCTACGAGCAGTACTTC. This codes for CASSTRTYEQYF.